A single T cell receptor beta chain is shown here with its context. What it binds is unknown. The record originates from a study of radiotherapy plus CTLA-4 blockade in lung cancer. Notes on the study in general: Response, reportedly, was best predicted by interferon-beta along with early blood T cell clone dynamics. In blood, tumor-derived TCR clones expanded after radiotherapy plus ipilimumab.

CDR3 size: 16 residues. With 0 bases clipped from V and 5 bases from J, the junction kept 8 bases outside the gene matches. Looked up from germline, CDR1 is SGHRS and CDR2 is YFSETQ. Profiled with immunoSEQ multiplex PCR; TCRdb holds only in-frame clones, not every one. The sample carries 77,000 or so clones, 74% recorded once. With ipilimumab providing CTLA-4 blockade, focal radiation was administered to patients who had chemo-refractory metastatic non-small-cell lung cancer. The source is a human donor with non-small cell lung cancer whose response to radiotherapy plus ipilimumab could not be evaluated. The chain links TRBV5-1 to TRBJ2-5; the match to TRBD2 covers 9 bases. Sequencing used peripheral blood, obtained from a patient treated with radiotherapy plus ipilimumab. This CDR3 is CASSLEGRGGLETQYF. Written as DNA, the CDR3 is TGCGCCAGCAGCTTGGAAGGGCGGGGGGGCCTTGAGACCCAGTACTTC. The full variable domain, its missing parts supplied by reference TRBV5-1 and TRBJ2-5, is KAGVTQTPRYLIKTRGQQVTLSCSPISGHRSVSWYQQTPGQGLQFLFEYFSETQRNKGNFPGRFSGRQFSNSRSEMNVSTLELGDSALYLCASSLEGRGGLETQYFGPGTRLLVL.